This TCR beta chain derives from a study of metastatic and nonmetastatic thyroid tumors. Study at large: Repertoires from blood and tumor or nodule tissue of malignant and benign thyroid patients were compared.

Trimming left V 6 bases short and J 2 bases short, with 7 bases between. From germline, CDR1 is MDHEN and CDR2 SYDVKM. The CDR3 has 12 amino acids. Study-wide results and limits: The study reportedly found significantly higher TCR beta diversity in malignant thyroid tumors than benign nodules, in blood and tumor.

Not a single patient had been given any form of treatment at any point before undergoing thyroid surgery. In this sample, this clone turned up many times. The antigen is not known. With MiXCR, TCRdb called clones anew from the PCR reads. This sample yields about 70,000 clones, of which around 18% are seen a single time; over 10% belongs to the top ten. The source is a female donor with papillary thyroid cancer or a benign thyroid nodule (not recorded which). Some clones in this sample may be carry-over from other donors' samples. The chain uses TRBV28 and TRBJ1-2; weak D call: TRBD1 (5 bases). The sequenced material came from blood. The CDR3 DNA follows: TGTGCCAGCAGGGACACCAACTATGGCTACACCTTC. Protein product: CASRDTNYGYTF.